Many counts were recorded for the clone carrying this T cell receptor (beta chain). Time point denoted: patch test 1, 2 weeks after DPC sensitization. Treatment described: therapeutic diphenylcyclopropenone sensitization with weekly scalp DPC. The sample is drawn from a study of human T cells and chemical hapten exposure. Unique molecular identifiers were attached to individual cDNA molecules during library preparation. TCRdb redid the calling of the RACE reads with MiXCR, one entry per CDR3 protein. The data hold just under 350,000 distinct CDR3 sequences, with around 7% observed a single time. The receptor was derived from a woman between 18 and 29 years old with alopecia areata. Some clones in this sample may be carry-over from other donors' samples. The material was whole blood, obtained in connection with sensitization to the hapten diphenylcyclopropenone (DPC).

In DNA form, the CDR3 reads TGTGCCAGCAGTGAAGATCGGGGGAGGGCCCTCCACTTT. Protein product: CASSEDRGRALHF. This sequence joins TRBV2 and TRBJ1-6; a possible D gene is TRBD1 (5 bases). Trimming removed 1 base at V and 14 bases at J, with 12 bases between. Germline V gene sequence: CDR1 SNHLY, CDR2 FYNNEI. The CDR3 spans 13 residues.